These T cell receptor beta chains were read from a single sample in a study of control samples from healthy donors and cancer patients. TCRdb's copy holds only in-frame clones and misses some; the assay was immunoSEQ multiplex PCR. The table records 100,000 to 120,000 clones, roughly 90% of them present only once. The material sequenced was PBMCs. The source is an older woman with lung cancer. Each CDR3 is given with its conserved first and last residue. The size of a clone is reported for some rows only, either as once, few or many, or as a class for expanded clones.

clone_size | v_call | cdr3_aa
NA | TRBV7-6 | CASSPRTGLYSGNTIYF
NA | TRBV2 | CASSDTASTDTQYF
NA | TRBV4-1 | CASSQGLTGVYHSNQPQHF
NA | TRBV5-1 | CASSPYFDTIGGELFF
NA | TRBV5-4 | CASSPVDRGGGYTF
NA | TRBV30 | CAWTDPGTLNTEAFF
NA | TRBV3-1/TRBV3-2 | CASSQVAGPPSYEQYF
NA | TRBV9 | CASSVLAGGENEQFF
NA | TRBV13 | CASSLGTAISYEQYF
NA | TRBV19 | CASSTRPGAGNTIYF
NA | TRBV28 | CASSSTGGNTEAFF
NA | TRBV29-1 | CSVDRQTEEGVGPQHF
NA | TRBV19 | CASSAGDTNEKLFF
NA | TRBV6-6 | CASSYGGLENQPQHF
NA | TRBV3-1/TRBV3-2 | CASSQGLAGEYEQFF
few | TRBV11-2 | CASSLDSVAFF
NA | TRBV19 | CASSLSEGPPYEQYF
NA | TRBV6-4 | CASSDSGTTDTQYF
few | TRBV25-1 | CASSESEGRGSYEQYF
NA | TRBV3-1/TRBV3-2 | CASSQAGASNNSPLHF
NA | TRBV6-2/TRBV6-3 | CASSSSGTGGLNTEAFF
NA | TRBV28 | CASSIPGPGDGYTF
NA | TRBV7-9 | CAHSKGGRNTEAFF
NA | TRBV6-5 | CASKDRGDFEKLFF
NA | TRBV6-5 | CASSYGRGNRKTVF
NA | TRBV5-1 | CASSFGQGENTEAFF
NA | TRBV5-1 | CASSSGTNWLSGELFF
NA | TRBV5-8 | CASTQGWGEKLFF
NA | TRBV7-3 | CASSSGIGETQYF
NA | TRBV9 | CASSVVVASSYNEQFF
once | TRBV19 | CASSIPGGYTEAFF
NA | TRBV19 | CASSIDRTAGNTIYF
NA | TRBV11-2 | CASTQGGGQSGEQFF
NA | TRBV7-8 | CASISLSSTDTQYF
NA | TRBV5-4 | CASSPSGGAISTDTQYF
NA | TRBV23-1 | CASSQSKDGTGGTPSGNTIYF
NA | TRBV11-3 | CASSLASGGYTF
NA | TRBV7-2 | CASSFRGTDQETQYF
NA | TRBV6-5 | CASSKDRVANYGYTF
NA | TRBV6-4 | CASSVPGPKSQPQHF
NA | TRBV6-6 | CASRSGVVQPQHF
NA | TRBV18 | CASSHSLGQGEETQYF
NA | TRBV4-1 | CASSQVRGPYGYTF
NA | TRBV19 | CASTYNPMGEQFF
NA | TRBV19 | CASSGGRRNTEAFF
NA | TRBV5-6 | CASSFQGEYGYTF
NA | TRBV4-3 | CASSQDALTYGYTF
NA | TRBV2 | CASRRVMNTEAFF
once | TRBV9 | CASSFRQGGLYNEQFF
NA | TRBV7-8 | CASSHEQGSNTEAFF
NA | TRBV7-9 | CASSLSTDIEAFF
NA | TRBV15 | CATSRESYSNQPQHF
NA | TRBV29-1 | CSASEGMIGGYTF
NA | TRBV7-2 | CASSQPTGGYDQPQHF
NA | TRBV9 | CASSVDRGTYGYTF
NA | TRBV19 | CASSIGLDRDEQYF
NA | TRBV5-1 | CASSLAGQGPQYF